The 16 T cell receptor beta chains below all came from one sample that was sequenced in a study of T cell responses to AZD1222 COVID-19 vaccine listed by TCRdb under 2021. Reading the label with the study, this specimen's time point is: about 28 days (+/-7) after the second vaccine dose. The library was obtained by the immunoSEQ multiplex PCR assay. In its TCRdb copy, this immuneACCESS table keeps in-frame sequences only and misses some clones. Where compared with another copy, unresolved V genes explain less than half of these, and the others have no known cause. The sample table holds around 180,000 clones, of which 88% were seen once. Of the sample, about 25% falls within the top ten clones. Here the sequenced sample was peripheral blood, taken 28 days after the second AZD1222 dose. Receptors originate from an adult who received the AZD1222 COVID-19 vaccine.

This chain connects TRBV11-2 to TRBJ1-4, with a weak D call TRBD1 (5 bases). The V end lost 5 bases, the J end lost 2 bases, and 15 bases lay between the germline ends. Germline values: CDR1 SGHAT, CDR2 FQNNGV. This CDR3 has 16 amino acids. The CDR3 DNA follows: TGTGCCAGCAGCCCCGGGGCCCGAAACACTAATGAAAAACTGTTTTTT. Encoded protein: CASSPGARNTNEKLFF. The whole variable domain, filled in from reference TRBV11-2 and TRBJ1-4, reads EAGVAQSPRYKIIEKRQSVAFWCNPISGHATLYWYQQILGQGPKLLIQFQNNGVVDDSQLPKDRFSAERLKGVDSTLKIQPAKLEDSAVYLCASSPGARNTNEKLFFGSGTQLSVL.

The chain has TRBV18 and TRBJ2-7; D uncertain. CDR1 KGHSH and CDR2 LQKENI come from the germline V gene. V lost 3 bases to trimming and J lost 0 bases, with 3 bases between them. This CDR3 comprises 12 residues. CDR3 DNA sequence: TGTGCCAGCTCACCTTACTCCTACGAGCAGTACTTC. Protein sequence: CASSPYSYEQYF.

This sequence joins TRBV11-2 and TRBJ2-5; TRBD2 might be the D (5 bases). Germline-derived CDR1 and CDR2 are SGHAT and FQNNGV. CDR3 length: 15 residues. V lost 5 bases and J 2 bases, leaving 15 bases between the germline ends. The CDR3 DNA reads as TGTGCCAGCAGCCAGGCGGGCGGAACTCAAGAGACCCAGTACTTC. The encoded protein is CASSQAGGTQETQYF.

The chain carries TRBV5-1 and TRBJ1-2; a weak D match, TRBD1 (6 bases). The CDR3 totals 15 residues. Trimming took off 4 bases at V and 7 bases at J, with 20 bases between the two ends. Germline V gene lookup returns CDR1 SGHRS and CDR2 YFSETQ. CDR3 amino acids: CASSLGAVTSGGYTF. The CDR3 coding sequence is TGCGCCAGCAGCCTGGGGGCAGTAACCTCGGGTGGCTACACCTTC. Filled out from reference TRBV5-1 and TRBJ1-2, the complete variable domain reads KAGVTQTPRYLIKTRGQQVTLSCSPISGHRSVSWYQQTPGQGLQFLFEYFSETQRNKGNFPGRFSGRQFSNSRSEMNVSTLELGDSALYLCASSLGAVTSGGYTFGSGTRLTVV.

This clone came up a few times. V is TRBV28 and J is TRBJ1-2; 7 bases fit TRBD1. The CDR3 sequence is 16 residues long. Trimming removed 6 bases from V and 0 bases from J; junction bases left unmatched: 10. Germline CDR1 reads MDHEN; CDR2 reads SYDVKM. Written as DNA, the CDR3 is TGTGCCAGCAGCATTACAGGGGCGCCAACTAACTATGGCTACACCTTC. Residues: CASSITGAPTNYGYTF.

The chain couples TRBV28 to TRBJ2-1; possible D gene TRBD1, 5 bases. V lost 2 bases and J 9 bases, leaving 14 bases between the germline ends. The CDR3 is 14 amino acids. Per the germline V gene, CDR1 is MDHEN and CDR2 is SYDVKM. The CDR3 nucleotides are TGTGCCAGCAGTTTAAGGCAGGGTAGGTTTGAGCAGTTCTTC. It yields the protein CASSLRQGRFEQFF.

As regards this clone: Other DNA sequences in this sample translate to the same CDR3. The chain is built from TRBV5-1 and TRBJ2-1; possible D gene TRBD1, 5 bases. CDR1 and CDR2 from the germline V gene are SGHRS and YFSETQ. This CDR3 comprises 15 residues. V lost 0 bases, J lost 0 bases, and 7 bases lay in between. CDR3 coding DNA: TGCGCCAGCAGCTTGGGGCAGGGCTCCTACAATGAGCAGTTCTTC. It specifies CASSLGQGSYNEQFF.

J is TRBJ1-1 and V is TRBV28, with D perhaps matching TRBD1 (6 bases). The CDR3 extends over 14 amino acids. Germline values: CDR1 MDHEN, CDR2 SYDVKM. With 2 bases removed from V and 1 base from J, the gap between germline ends came to 8 bases. The CDR3, as DNA: TGTGCCAGCAGTTTAATGGGGGCGAACACTGAAGCTTTCTTT. It yields the protein CASSLMGANTEAFF.

V is TRBV7-9 and J is TRBJ2-5; 14 bases are shared with TRBD2. Germline V gene data show CDR1 as SEHNR and CDR2 as FQNEAQ (reference sequence). This CDR3 has 16 amino acids. Trimming cost V 4 bases and J 2 bases; bases outside gene matches: 3. CDR3 protein: CASSWGTSGGQETQYF. The CDR3 region has the DNA TGTGCCAGCAGCTGGGGGACTAGCGGGGGACAAGAGACCCAGTACTTC.

The V call is TRBV28, the J call TRBJ1-4; D ambiguous. Germline V gene sequence: CDR1 MDHEN, CDR2 SYDVKM. The CDR3 totals 13 residues. The germline V and J ends were trimmed by 3 bases and 7 bases, with 9 bases remaining between them. The CDR3 DNA reads as TGTGCCAGCAGTTTCCAGTTGGCTGAAAAACTGTTTTTT. Protein sequence: CASSFQLAEKLFF.

The gene calls are TRBV7-2 and TRBJ2-7; no clear D. Trimming pared 1 base from V and 6 bases from J, leaving 10 bases between. The germline V gene has CDR1 SGHTA and CDR2 FQGNSA. The CDR3 is 13 residues long. The CDR3 sequence is CASSLDLVAEQYF. In DNA form, the CDR3 reads TGTGCCAGCAGCTTAGACTTAGTGGCCGAGCAGTACTTC.

In its sample, this clone was seen once. The V gene is TRBV24-1, the J gene TRBJ2-4; D not certain. This CDR3 region has 12 residues. Germline CDR1 and CDR2: KGHDR and SFDVKD. Between the trimmed V and J ends, which lost 4 bases and 9 bases, there was a span of 9 bases. The CDR3 DNA sequence: TGTGCCACCAGTGAATCGGGCAGCATTCAGTACTTC. Encoded protein: CATSESGSIQYF.

This chain uses TRBV7-2 with TRBJ2-1, with 7 nucleotides matching TRBD2. V lost 6 bases and J lost 7; bases outside the gene matches: 9. This CDR3 is built from 14 residues. The germline gives CDR1 SGHTA, CDR2 FQGNSA. CDR3 amino acids: CASSLGGSSNEQFF. The CDR3 DNA is TGTGCCAGCAGTCTGGGCGGGAGTTCAAATGAGCAGTTCTTC.

The chain joins TRBV6-5 to TRBJ1-1; possibly TRBD1 for D (5 bases). The ends were cut back, 10 bases at V and 0 bases at J, with 12 bases in the middle. Germline values: CDR1 MNHEY, CDR2 SVGAGI. The CDR3 consists of 13 residues. In DNA form, the CDR3 reads TGTGCCACTGGCGGGGGTCTGAACACTGAAGCTTTCTTT. Translating it yields CATGGGLNTEAFF.

This chain links TRBV19 with TRBJ2-3; 13 bases fit TRBD2. Germline V lookup: CDR1 LNHDA, CDR2 SQIVND (reference sequence). The CDR3 totals 16 residues. Trimming took 4 bases from V and 4 from J; bases not matched to a gene: 5. The CDR3 DNA is TGTGCCAGTAGTAAGCGGACTAGCGGGAGATCAGATACGCAGTATTTT. It is translated as CASSKRTSGRSDTQYF.

The J gene is TRBJ1-5, the V gene TRBV7-2; D might be TRBD1 (5 bases). The CDR3 consists of 15 residues. The V gene lost 2 bases and the J gene lost 2 bases, with 10 bases spanning the gap. CDR1 and CDR2 from the germline V gene are SGHTA and FQGNSA. The CDR3 region is CASSLSGGGNQPQHF. The CDR3 DNA sequence: TGTGCCAGCAGCTTAAGTGGAGGGGGCAATCAGCCCCAGCATTTT.